What follows describes a single T cell receptor (beta chain). Its antigen is as yet unknown. This CDR3 has 16 amino acids. The V end was cut by 4 bases, the J end by 0 bases, with 16 bases between. Priming with a constant-region primer yielded TCR beta cDNA from 500 ng total RNA. Researchers made the TCR beta libraries by running three nested multiplex PCR rounds with slightly modified ARM-PCR. A C-beta reverse primer was combined with TRBV1-TRBV30 forward primers in the first two PCR rounds, and each round had 10 cycles. TCRdb re-analysed the multiplex PCR reads in MiXCR, keeping a single row per CDR3 protein. The sample records hundreds of thousands of distinct CDR3 sequences, about 50% being singletons. This entry comes from a study of tumor-infiltrating lymphocytes in primary liver carcinoma. Study-wide findings and caveats: Whereas tumor region pairs overlapped more, tumor-adjacent and tumor-blood pairs overlapped less.

Blood RNA was derived from unsorted whole blood, and germline DNA was extracted too. The chain joins TRBV12-3 or TRBV12-4 to TRBJ2-7, with D unclear. The receptor was derived from a woman aged 25 to 39 with primary liver carcinoma and hepatitis B virus infection. The sample was peripheral blood. This CDR3 reads CASSYRFRTYSYEQYF. The CDR3 nucleotides read TGTGCCAGCAGTTACCGGTTTAGGACCTACTCCTACGAGCAGTACTTC.